The entry that follows covers one T cell receptor beta chain sequence. Its antigen is unknown. The entry originates in a study of blood T cells in healthy people across ages. CDR1 SGHDN and CDR2 FVKESK come from the germline V gene. V was cut by 0 bases and J by 1 base, with 11 bases left in between. This CDR3 is 16 amino acids long. Broader study findings: Calculation of diversity from one million T cells yielded estimates considered to be underestimates.

The second PCR ran about 6 to 12 cycles with a sample-barcoded 5' primer and J-beta primers. Using its own MiXCR run on the 5' RACE reads, TCRdb lists one record per CDR3 protein. The table records 1,800,000 or so distinct CDR3 sequences, approximately 39% of them present only once. The sequenced sample was blood. The receptor comes from a human donor in good health. The chain carries TRBV14 and TRBJ2-3; no clear D gene. CDR3 coding DNA: TGTGCCAGCAGCCAAGATTCGCTCCTAGGCACAGATACGCAGTATTTT. Amino acids: CASSQDSLLGTDTQYF.